Shown below are 8 T cell receptor beta chains from a single sample sequenced in a study of T cell responses to AZD1222 COVID-19 vaccine. Sequencing used immunoSEQ multiplex PCR; TCRdb keeps in-frame clones, though not all of them. The table lists around 91,000 clones, roughly 88% of them singletons. The material was peripheral blood, obtained on day 0 of AZD1222 vaccination. The receptors stem from an adult in good health.

This chain connects TRBV20-1 to TRBJ1-5, with D tentatively TRBD1 (5 bases). The germline V gene has CDR1 DFQATT and CDR2 SNEGSKA (reference sequence). The CDR3 covers 14 residues. V lost 3 bases and J lost 2, with 11 bases in between. The CDR3 coding sequence is TGCAGTGCTAGTGGTGGGGCGGGCAATCAGCCCCAGCATTTT. It encodes CSASGGAGNQPQHF.

This clone occurred once. This chain connects TRBV19 to TRBJ1-5; possibly TRBD1 for D (5 bases). The CDR3 consists of 14 residues. Per germline, CDR1 LNHDA and CDR2 SQIVND (reference sequence). V dropped 10 bases and J dropped 0 bases, with 13 bases sitting between them. In nucleotides, the CDR3 is TGTGCCACCGCGGTCAGGGATAGCAATCAGCCCCAGCATTTT. This translates into CATAVRDSNQPQHF.

This chain's CDR3 is CASIRVLNEQFF. CDR3 nucleotide sequence: TGTGCCAGCATCCGAGTCCTCAATGAGCAGTTCTTC. V usage is TRBV7-9 and J usage is TRBJ2-1; D gene unclear. V lost 7 bases and J lost 6, with 10 bases in between. This CDR3 has 12 residues. Germline CDR1 reads SEHNR; CDR2 reads FQNEAQ (reference sequence).

The V gene is TRBV6-5, the J gene TRBJ1-1, with 9 nucleotides matching TRBD1. The CDR3 is made up of 16 amino acids. V trimming: 4 bases; J trimming: 5 bases; junction bases outside the gene matches: 11. Germline V gene lookup returns CDR1 MNHEY and CDR2 SVGAGI. CDR3 residues: CASSSWNRGRGTEAFF. In DNA form, the CDR3 reads TGTGCCAGCAGTTCCTGGAACAGGGGGCGAGGGACTGAAGCTTTCTTT.

The CDR3 region has the DNA TGTGCCAGCAGCTGGAGCGGGCCTTCCAACGAGCAGTACTTC. As protein: CASSWSGPSNEQYF. The chain carries TRBV6-2 or TRBV6-3 and TRBJ2-7; perhaps TRBD2 as D (6 bases). The CDR3 contains 14 residues. V lost 6 bases to trimming and J lost 5 bases, with 17 bases between them. Germline V gives CDR1 MNHEY, CDR2 SVGEGT.

Turning to this clone: Distinct nucleotide sequences in the sample also encode this CDR3. Here the CDR3 reads CASSYGGNTEAFF. CDR3 sequence (DNA): TGTGCCAGCAGTTATGGGGGGAACACTGAAGCTTTCTTT. This chain connects TRBV6-5 to TRBJ1-1, with a weak D call TRBD1 (5 bases). Trimming took 3 bases from V and 1 from J, leaving 6 bases between them. This CDR3 contains 13 residues. The V gene's germline CDR1 is MNHEY and CDR2 SVGAGI.

This clone has more than one count but fewer than ten. The chain carries TRBV7-9 and TRBJ2-1; the D is unclear. Germline loops: CDR1 SEHNR, CDR2 FQNEAQ (reference sequence). This CDR3 spans 13 amino acids. V was trimmed by 5 bases and J by 4 bases, leaving 9 bases between them. CDR3 sequence reads: CASSRVSYNEQFF. The CDR3 nucleotides are TGTGCCAGCAGCCGTGTCTCTTACAATGAGCAGTTCTTC.

The chain joins TRBV10-3 to TRBJ2-1; TRBD1 matches 9 bases. This CDR3 spans 14 amino acids. The germline V gene has CDR1 ENHRY and CDR2 SYGVKD. Losses at the gene ends were 11 bases for V and 4 bases for J; bases not matched to a gene: 9. The CDR3 sequence: CAVFRDRVYNEQFF. CDR3 bases: TGTGCCGTCTTTCGGGACAGGGTTTACAATGAGCAGTTCTTC.